The entry below describes one T cell receptor beta chain. Unique molecular identifiers were built into the TCRbeta library. TCRdb fed the PCR reads into MiXCR, producing one record per CDR3 protein. This table holds around 480,000 distinct CDR3 sequences, approximately 32% found once. The V end was cut by 5 bases, the J end by 1 base, with 8 bases between. The CDR3 sequence is 14 residues long. Per the germline V gene, CDR1 is MNHNS and CDR2 is SASEGT. The data stem from a study of T-cell reconstitution after alpha-beta-depleted transplantation in children. The receptor comes from a human donor who donated a stem cell graft to a child with aplastic anemia. Source: PBMCs from the stem cell graft donor, taken from the stem cell graft. The rearrangement joins TRBV6-1 to TRBJ2-2; D is possibly TRBD1 (5 bases). CDR3 in amino acids: CASSNGQNTGELFF. As DNA, the CDR3 is TGTGCCAGCAGTAATGGACAGAACACCGGGGAGCTGTTTTTT.